This T cell receptor beta chain emerged from a study of beta chain features in type 1 diabetes. The wider study: Sorted cell examination encompassed roughly 98,000,000 cells across all samples. Study-wide results and caveats: Amplification by PCR could prefer shorter templates, with the same effect in patients and controls. Patients showed naive, central memory and Treg TCRB repertoires that appeared more similar than those of healthy donors.

As to this clone: Its antigen is not identified.

The CDR3 is made up of 14 amino acids. CDR1 and CDR2 from the germline V gene are SGHTA and FQGNSA. With V trimmed by 1 base and J by 4 bases, 4 bases remained unmatched. The authors reverse transcribed all of the isolated RNA, so sequencing captured expressed TCRB transcripts. Assay: immunoSEQ multiplex PCR; the TCRdb copy retains only in-frame clones and omits some. Counted here are around 500,000 clones, 30% occurring once; the ten biggest clones make up roughly 0.06%. The chain joins TRBV7-2 to TRBJ2-7; TRBD1 matches 7 bases. The sample consisted of naive CD4+ T cells from blood. The TCR was taken from a man younger than 35 in good health. The CDR3 nucleotides are TGTGCCAGCAGCTTAGGACAGGGAGAGTACGAGCAGTACTTC. It yields the protein CASSLGQGEYEQYF.